This T cell receptor (beta chain) comes out of a study of glioma-infiltrating T cells. Using RNA template, CDR3s of TCR alpha and beta were amplified with iRepertoire arm-PCR. One entry per CDR3 protein, called by TCRdb with MiXCR from the multiplex PCR reads. Of about 380,000 distinct CDR3 sequences in the sample, 41% are singletons; the top ten hold more than 10%. This CDR3 has 19 residues. Germline V lookup: CDR1 DFQATT, CDR2 SNEGSKA (reference sequence). The V gene end was trimmed by 1 base and the J gene end by 2 bases; junction bases not matched to a gene: 14. The origin of this receptor is a human donor with low-grade glioma or glioblastoma, undergoing nonglioma brain surgery, or in good health (not recorded which). The chain recombines TRBV20-1 with TRBJ2-3, with 11 bases identical to TRBD2. Sequencing was done on a sample of glioma tissue, nonneoplastic brain tissue, or PBMCs (not recorded which). The CDR3 DNA is TGCAGTGCTAGAGGACTAGCGGGGAACATTGGTGGGTCCACAGATACGCAGTATTTT. Translating it yields CSARGLAGNIGGSTDTQYF.